This T cell receptor (beta chain) came from a study of CD8 T cells in ankylosing spondylitis. Study-wide results and caveats: Reported data indicate significant enrichment of disease-linked clones within matched ankylosing spondylitis synovial fluid. Within ankylosing spondylitis blood, a TCR beta motif made up of eight highly homologous variants appeared to be characteristic.

This clonotype has more than one count but fewer than ten. Its antigen is still unknown. One end of the junction varies from germline; a read error may be responsible. Quantitative 5'-RACE with molecular barcodes was used to make the TCR beta libraries. A single record per CDR3 protein comes from TCRdb applying MiXCR to the 5' RACE reads. The top ten hold 55% to 75% of the sample, which has about 90,000 distinct CDR3 sequences, around 25% seen once. The CDR3 is 11 amino acids. Sequenced sample: blood, either unsorted or a sorted T cell fraction (not recorded which). The V call is TRBV12-3 or TRBV12-4, the J call TRBJ2-2; D is unresolved. The clonotype comes from a male donor with ankylosing spondylitis or in good health (not recorded which). The CDR3 coding sequence is TGTGCCAGCAGTTTCGCCGGTGAGCTGTTTTTT. Its translation: CASSFAGELFF.